A single sample is the source of the 3 T cell receptor beta chains below, sequenced in a study of shared T cell receptors in the human thymus. The table came from immunoSEQ multiplex PCR; TCRdb's copy has only in-frame clones and leaves some out. The table lists 500,000 to 850,000 clones, around 87% of them singletons. These records were also assigned to another study, of human thymus T cells.

Sequenced: thymocytes. The receptors here all came from a boy under three years old with a congenital heart defect.

This clone was detected only a few times. This chain uses TRBV28 with TRBJ1-3; 7 positions match TRBD1. V lost 10 bases and J lost 6; bases outside the gene matches: 15. This CDR3 is 15 amino acids long. CDR1 and CDR2 (germline): MDHEN, SYDVKM. In DNA, the CDR3 is TGTGCCACCTGGACAGGTCCTATCACTTCAAACACCATATATTTT. As protein: CATWTGPITSNTIYF.

To note about this clone: Other DNA sequences from this sample encode an identical CDR3 as well. This chain joins TRBV6-5 and TRBJ1-6; 8 positions match TRBD1. The germline V gene has CDR1 MNHEY and CDR2 SVGAGI. Trimming removed 7 bases from V and 6 bases from J; junction bases left unmatched: 5. The CDR3 loop spans 14 amino acids. The CDR3 loop is CASTGQACNSPLHF. The CDR3 DNA is TGTGCCAGCACGGGACAGGCTTGTAATTCACCCCTCCACTTT.

The V gene is TRBV10-1, the J gene TRBJ2-5; 16 bases line up with TRBD2. The CDR3 has 17 amino acids. V shed 2 bases and J 5 bases; nucleotides not matched to a gene: 5. Germline values: CDR1 WNHNN, CDR2 SYGVQD (reference sequence). The DNA of the CDR3 is TGCGCCAGCAGTGAGAGGGGACTAGCGGGGGGGCGGGAGACCCAGTACTTC. It translates to CASSERGLAGGRETQYF.